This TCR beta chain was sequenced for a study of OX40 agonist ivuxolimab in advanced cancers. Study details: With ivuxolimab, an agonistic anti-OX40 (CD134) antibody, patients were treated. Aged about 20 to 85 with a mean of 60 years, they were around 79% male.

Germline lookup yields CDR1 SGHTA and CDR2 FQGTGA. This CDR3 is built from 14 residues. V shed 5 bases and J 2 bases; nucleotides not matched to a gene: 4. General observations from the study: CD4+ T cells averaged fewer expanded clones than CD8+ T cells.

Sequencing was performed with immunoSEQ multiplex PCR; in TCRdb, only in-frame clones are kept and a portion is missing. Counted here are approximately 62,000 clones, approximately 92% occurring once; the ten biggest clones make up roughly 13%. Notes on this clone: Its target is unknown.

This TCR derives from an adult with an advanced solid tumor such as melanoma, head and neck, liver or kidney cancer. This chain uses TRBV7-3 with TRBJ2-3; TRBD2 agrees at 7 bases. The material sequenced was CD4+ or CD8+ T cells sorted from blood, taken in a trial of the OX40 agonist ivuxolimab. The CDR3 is CASSPGGSTDTQYF. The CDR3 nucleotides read TGTGCCAGCAGCCCGGGGGGTTCCACAGATACGCAGTATTTT.